This T cell receptor beta chain was recorded in a study of identical twins. Overall study results and limits: Out-of-frame TCR alpha sharing observed in monozygotic twins exceeded model estimates. Whereas memory repertoires showed no such difference, abundant cord blood beta clonotypes carried fewer insertions. The authors drew conclusions from cross-sectional statistical analysis rather than following the same donors.

The sample holds many counts of this clonotype. Its antigen remains unidentified. TCRdb fed the 5' RACE reads into MiXCR, producing one record per CDR3 protein. The table records approximately 220,000 distinct CDR3 sequences, less than 9.5% of them present only once. The CDR3 runs 16 residues. Germline CDR1 SGHRS, CDR2 YFSETQ. V was clipped by 4 bases and J by 0 bases, with 11 bases between them. The sequence was collected from a woman under 30 in good health. The sequencing input was memory (CD45RO+) T cells sorted from blood. The chain recombines TRBV5-1 with TRBJ2-6; D unresolved. The CDR3 protein is CASSVDGNSGANVLTF. The CDR3, as DNA: TGCGCCAGCAGCGTCGATGGAAACTCTGGGGCCAACGTCCTGACTTTC.